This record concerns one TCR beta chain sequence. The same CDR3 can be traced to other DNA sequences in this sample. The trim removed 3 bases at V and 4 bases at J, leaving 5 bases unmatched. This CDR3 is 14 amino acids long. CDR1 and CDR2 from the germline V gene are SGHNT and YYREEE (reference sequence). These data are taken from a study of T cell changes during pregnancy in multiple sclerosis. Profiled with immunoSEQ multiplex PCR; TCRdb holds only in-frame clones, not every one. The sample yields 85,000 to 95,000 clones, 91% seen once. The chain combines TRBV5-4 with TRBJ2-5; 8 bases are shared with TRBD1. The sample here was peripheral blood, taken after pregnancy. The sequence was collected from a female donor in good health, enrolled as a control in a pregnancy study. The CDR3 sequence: CASSSRDRGETQYF. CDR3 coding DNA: TGTGCCAGCAGCTCCCGTGACAGGGGAGAGACCCAGTACTTC.